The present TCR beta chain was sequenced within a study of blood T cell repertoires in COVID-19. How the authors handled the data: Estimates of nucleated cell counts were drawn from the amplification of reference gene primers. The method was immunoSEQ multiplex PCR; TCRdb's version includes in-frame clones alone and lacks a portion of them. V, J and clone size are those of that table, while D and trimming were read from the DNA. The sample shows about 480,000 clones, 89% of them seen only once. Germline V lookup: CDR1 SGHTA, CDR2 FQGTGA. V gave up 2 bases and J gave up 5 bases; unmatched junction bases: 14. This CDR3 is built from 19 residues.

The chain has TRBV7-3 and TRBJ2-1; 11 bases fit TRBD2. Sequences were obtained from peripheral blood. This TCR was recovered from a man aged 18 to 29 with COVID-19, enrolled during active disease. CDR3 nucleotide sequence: TGTGCCAGCAGCTTATCTTCGGGCGTAGCGGGAGGGCCCAACAATGAGCAGTTCTTC. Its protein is CASSLSSGVAGGPNNEQFF.